The entry below describes one T cell receptor (beta chain). The data are from a study of blood T cell repertoires in COVID-19. Study information: Samples representing acute and convalescent COVID-19 were sourced from the United States, Italy and Spain. PBMCs, B-cell-depleted T cells, or T cells were the source of the cDNA or gDNA that made up the material.

Authors' methods: Reference gene primers were amplified, and this amplification served to estimate nucleated cell counts. Using immunoSEQ multiplex PCR, the repertoire was profiled, and TCRdb retains in-frame clones only, with some absent. V, J and clone size derive from that table, while D and trimming were established from the DNA sequence. The repertoire includes around 110,000 clones, 90% of them detected once, and less than 2% sits in the top ten. J lost 0 bases, V lost 0 bases, and 2 bases had no gene match. There are 15 residues in the CDR3. The germline gives CDR1 SGHDT, CDR2 YYEEEE. The specimen sequenced was peripheral blood. The receptor was derived from a human donor with active COVID-19. The donor label of this sample is uncertain. This chain uses TRBV5-6 with TRBJ1-1, with TRBD1 matching 7 bases. Written as DNA, the CDR3 is TGTGCCAGCAGCTTGGAGGGGGCCTTGAACACTGAAGCTTTCTTT. Its protein is CASSLEGALNTEAFF.